This T cell receptor beta chain was identified during a study of blood T cell repertoires in COVID-19. The germline CDR1 and CDR2 sequences are WSHSY and SAAADI. The CDR3 length is 13 residues. With 10 bases clipped from V and 8 bases from J, the junction kept 11 bases outside the gene matches. Data came from immunoSEQ multiplex PCR; TCRdb stores just in-frame clones and leaves some out. Counted here are a few hundred thousand clones, 80% to 90% occurring once; the ten biggest clones make up more than 0.95%. The TCR was taken from a man aged 40-55 years with acute or convalescent COVID-19. The chain has TRBV10-2 and TRBJ2-4, with 7 bases fitting TRBD1. The specimen was peripheral blood. The CDR3 nucleotides read TGCGCCACCACAGGGGCCCTCTTGGACATTCAGTACTTC. The encoded protein is CATTGALLDIQYF.